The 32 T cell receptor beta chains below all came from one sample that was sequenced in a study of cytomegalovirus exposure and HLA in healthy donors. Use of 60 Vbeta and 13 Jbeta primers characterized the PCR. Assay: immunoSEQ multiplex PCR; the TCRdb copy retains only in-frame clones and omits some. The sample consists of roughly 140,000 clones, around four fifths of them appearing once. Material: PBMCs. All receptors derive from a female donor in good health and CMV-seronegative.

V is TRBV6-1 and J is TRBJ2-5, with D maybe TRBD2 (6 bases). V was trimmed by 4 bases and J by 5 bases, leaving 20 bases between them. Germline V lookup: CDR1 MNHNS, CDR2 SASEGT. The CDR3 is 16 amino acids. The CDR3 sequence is CASSVDQRRSGETQYF. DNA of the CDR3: TGTGCCAGCAGTGTGGACCAGAGACGAAGCGGGGAGACCCAGTACTTC.

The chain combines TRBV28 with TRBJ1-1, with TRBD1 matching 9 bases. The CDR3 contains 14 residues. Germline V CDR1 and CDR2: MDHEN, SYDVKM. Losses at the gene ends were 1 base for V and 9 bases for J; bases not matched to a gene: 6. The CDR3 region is CASSLSTGGLKAFF. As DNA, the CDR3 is TGTGCCAGCAGTTTATCGACAGGGGGTCTGAAAGCTTTCTTT. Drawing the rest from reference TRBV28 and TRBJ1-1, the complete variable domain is DVKVTQSSRYLVKRTGEKVFLECVQDMDHENMFWYRQDPGLGLRLIYFSYDVKMKEKGDIPEGYSVSREKKERFSLILESASTNQTSMYLCASSLSTGGLKAFFGQGTRLTVV.

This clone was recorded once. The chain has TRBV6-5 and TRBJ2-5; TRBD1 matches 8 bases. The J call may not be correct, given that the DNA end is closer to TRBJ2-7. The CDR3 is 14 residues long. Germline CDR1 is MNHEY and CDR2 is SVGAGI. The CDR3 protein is CASTTPGGQYEQYF. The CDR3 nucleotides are TGTGCCAGCACCACACCAGGGGGCCAGTACGAGCAGTACTTC.

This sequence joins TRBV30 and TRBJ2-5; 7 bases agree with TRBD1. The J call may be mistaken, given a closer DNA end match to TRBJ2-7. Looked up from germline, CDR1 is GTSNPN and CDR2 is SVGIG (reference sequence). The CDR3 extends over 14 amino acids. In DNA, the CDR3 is TGTGCCTGGAGTAGGGCAGGGGGTTCCTACGAGCAGTACTTC. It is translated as CAWSRAGGSYEQYF.

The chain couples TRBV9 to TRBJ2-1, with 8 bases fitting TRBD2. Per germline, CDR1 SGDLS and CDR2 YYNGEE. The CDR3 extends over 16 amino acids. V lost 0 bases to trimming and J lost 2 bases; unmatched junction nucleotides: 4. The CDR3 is CASSVAPAGAYNEQFF. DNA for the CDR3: TGTGCCAGCAGCGTAGCCCCAGCGGGAGCCTACAATGAGCAGTTCTTC.

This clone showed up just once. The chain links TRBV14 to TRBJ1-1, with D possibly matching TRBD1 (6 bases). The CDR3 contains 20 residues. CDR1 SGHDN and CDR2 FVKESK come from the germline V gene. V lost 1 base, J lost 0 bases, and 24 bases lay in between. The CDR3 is CASSQAGHPVVGGLNTEAFF. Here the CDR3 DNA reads TGTGCCAGCAGCCAAGCGGGACACCCGGTCGTTGGTGGCTTGAACACTGAAGCTTTCTTT.

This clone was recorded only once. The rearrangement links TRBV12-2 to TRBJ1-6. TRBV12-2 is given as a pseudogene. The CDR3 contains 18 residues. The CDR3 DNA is TGTGCAAGTCGCTTAGGAGCGATCACCCTTCACCCTAATTCACCCCTCCACTTT. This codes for CASRLGAITLHPNSPLHF.

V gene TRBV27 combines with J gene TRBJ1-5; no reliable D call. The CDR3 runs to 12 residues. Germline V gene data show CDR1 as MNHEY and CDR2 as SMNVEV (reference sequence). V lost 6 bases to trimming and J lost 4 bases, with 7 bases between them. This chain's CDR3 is CASRAANQPQHF. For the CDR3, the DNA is TGTGCCAGCAGGGCAGCGAATCAGCCCCAGCATTTT.

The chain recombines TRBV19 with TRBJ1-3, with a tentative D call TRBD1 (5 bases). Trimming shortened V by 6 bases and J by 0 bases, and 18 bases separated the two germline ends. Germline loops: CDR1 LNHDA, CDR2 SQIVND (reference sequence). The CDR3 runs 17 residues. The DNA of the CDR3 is TGTGCCAGTAGAGGGTATACAGGAAACACCTCTGGAAACACCATATATTTT. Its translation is CASRGYTGNTSGNTIYF.

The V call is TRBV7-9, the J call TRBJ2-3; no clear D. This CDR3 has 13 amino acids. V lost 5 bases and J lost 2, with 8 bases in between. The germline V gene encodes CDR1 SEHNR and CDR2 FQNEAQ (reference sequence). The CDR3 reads CASSPRVTDTQYF. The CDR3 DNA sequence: TGTGCCAGCAGCCCCCGAGTCACAGATACGCAGTATTTT.

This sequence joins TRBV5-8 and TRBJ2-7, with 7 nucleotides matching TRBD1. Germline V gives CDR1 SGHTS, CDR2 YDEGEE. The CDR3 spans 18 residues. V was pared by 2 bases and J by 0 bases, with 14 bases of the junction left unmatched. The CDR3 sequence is CASSLIRTGRRSSYEQYF. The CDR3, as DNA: TGTGCCAGCAGCTTAATTCGGACAGGACGGAGGAGCTCCTACGAGCAGTACTTC.

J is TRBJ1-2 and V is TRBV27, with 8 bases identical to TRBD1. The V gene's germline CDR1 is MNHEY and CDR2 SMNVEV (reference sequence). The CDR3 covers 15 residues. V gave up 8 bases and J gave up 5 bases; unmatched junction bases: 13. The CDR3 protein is CASAPRQGIGYGYTF. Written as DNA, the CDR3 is TGTGCCAGCGCCCCGCGACAGGGGATAGGGTATGGCTACACCTTC.

CDR3 in DNA: TGTGCCTGGAGTCCGTCAGGCTACGAGCAGTACTTC. Amino acids: CAWSPSGYEQYF. The gene calls are TRBV30 and TRBJ2-7; no clear D gene. There are 12 residues in the CDR3. Between the trimmed V and J ends, which lost 2 bases and 3 bases, there was a span of 8 bases. Per the germline V gene, CDR1 is GTSNPN and CDR2 is SVGIG (reference sequence).

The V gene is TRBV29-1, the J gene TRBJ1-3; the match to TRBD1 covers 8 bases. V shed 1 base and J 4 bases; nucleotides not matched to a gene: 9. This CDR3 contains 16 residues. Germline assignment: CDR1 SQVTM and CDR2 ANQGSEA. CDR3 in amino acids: CSVEGGAGGSGNTIYF. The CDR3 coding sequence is TGCAGCGTTGAAGGAGGGGCAGGGGGCTCCGGAAACACCATATATTTT.

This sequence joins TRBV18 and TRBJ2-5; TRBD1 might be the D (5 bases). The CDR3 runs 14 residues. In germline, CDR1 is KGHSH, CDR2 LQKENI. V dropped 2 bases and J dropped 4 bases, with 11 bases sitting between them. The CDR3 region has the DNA TGTGCCAGCTCACCAGTCTTGGGGCGAGAGACCCAGTACTTC. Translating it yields CASSPVLGRETQYF.

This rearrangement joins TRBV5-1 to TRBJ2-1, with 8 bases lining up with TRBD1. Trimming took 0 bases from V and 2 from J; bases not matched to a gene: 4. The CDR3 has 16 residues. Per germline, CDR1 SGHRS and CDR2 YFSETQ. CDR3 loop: CASSLEQGGPYNEQFF. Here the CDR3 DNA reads TGCGCCAGCAGCTTGGAACAGGGGGGACCCTACAATGAGCAGTTCTTC.

DNA for the CDR3: TGCAGCGTCGGAGGTAGGCAGGTCAACACTGAAGCTTTCTTT. Translated, it gives CSVGGRQVNTEAFF. This chain joins TRBV29-1 and TRBJ1-1; D remains ambiguous. Germline CDR1 reads SQVTM; CDR2 reads ANQGSEA. V was shortened by 6 bases and J by 2 bases, with 16 bases between the two germline ends. CDR3 length: 14 residues.

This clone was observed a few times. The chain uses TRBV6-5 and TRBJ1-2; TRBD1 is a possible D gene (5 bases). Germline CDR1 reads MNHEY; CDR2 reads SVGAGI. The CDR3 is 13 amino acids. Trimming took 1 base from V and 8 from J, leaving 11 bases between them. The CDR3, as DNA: TGTGCCAGCAGTTACTGGCAGGGTGGCGGCTACACCTTC. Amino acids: CASSYWQGGGYTF.

For the CDR3, the DNA is TGTGCCAGCAGCACCCGGGACAAATCTACGCAGTATTTT. Residues: CASSTRDKSTQYF. The chain is built from TRBV5-6 and TRBJ2-3; tentative D call: TRBD1 (6 bases). CDR3 length: 13 amino acids. V was trimmed by 4 bases and J by 8 bases, leaving 14 bases between them. CDR1 and CDR2 from the germline V gene are SGHDT and YYEEEE.

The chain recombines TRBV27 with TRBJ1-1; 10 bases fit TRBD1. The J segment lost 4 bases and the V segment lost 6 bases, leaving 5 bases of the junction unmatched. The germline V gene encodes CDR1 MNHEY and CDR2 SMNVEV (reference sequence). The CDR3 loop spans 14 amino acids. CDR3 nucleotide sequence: TGTGCCAGCAGGCAGTGGACAGGGGGCACTGAAGCTTTCTTT. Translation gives CASRQWTGGTEAFF.

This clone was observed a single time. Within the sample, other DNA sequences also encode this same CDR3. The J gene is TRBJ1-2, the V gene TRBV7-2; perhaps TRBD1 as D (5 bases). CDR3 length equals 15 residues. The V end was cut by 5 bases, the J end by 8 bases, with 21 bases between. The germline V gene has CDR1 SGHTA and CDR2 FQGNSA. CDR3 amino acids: CASSPGGFRASGYTF. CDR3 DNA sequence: TGTGCCAGCAGCCCCGGGGGGTTTAGGGCGAGCGGCTACACCTTC.

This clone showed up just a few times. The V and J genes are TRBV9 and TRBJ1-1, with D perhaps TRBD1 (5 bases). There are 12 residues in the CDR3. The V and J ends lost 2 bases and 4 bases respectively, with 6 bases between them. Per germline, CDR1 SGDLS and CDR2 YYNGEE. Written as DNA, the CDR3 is TGTGCCAGCAGCGTGGGGGGCACTGAAGCTTTCTTT. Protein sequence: CASSVGGTEAFF. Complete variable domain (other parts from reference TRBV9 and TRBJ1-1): DSGVTQTPKHLITATGQRVTLRCSPRSGDLSVYWYQQSLDQGLQFLIQYYNGEERAKGNILERFSAQQFPDLHSELNLSSLELGDSALYFCASSVGGTEAFFGQGTRLTVV.

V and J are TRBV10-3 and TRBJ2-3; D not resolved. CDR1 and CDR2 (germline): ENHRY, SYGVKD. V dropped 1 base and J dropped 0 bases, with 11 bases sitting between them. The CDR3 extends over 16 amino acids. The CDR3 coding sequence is TGTGCCATCAGTGAGTGGGCATCCTCTAGCACAGATACGCAGTATTTT. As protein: CAISEWASSSTDTQYF.

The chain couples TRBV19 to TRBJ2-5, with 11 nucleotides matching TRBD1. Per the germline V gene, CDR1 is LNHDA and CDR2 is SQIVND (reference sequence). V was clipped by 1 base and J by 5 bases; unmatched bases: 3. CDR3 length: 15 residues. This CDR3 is CASSIGTGGRETQYF. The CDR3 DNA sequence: TGTGCCAGTAGTATAGGGACAGGGGGCCGGGAGACCCAGTACTTC.

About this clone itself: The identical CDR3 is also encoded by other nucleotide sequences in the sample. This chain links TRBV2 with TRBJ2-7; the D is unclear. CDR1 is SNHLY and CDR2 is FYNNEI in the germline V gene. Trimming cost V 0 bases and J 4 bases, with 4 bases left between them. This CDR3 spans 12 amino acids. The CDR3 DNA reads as TGTGCCAGCAGTGAAGCGAGGTACGAGCAGTACTTC. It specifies CASSEARYEQYF.

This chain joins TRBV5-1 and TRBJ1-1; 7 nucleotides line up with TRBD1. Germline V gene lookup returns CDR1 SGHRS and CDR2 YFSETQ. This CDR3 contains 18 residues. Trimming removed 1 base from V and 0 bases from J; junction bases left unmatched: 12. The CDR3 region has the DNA TGCGCCAGCAGCTTGAGGGTTTGGGACAGATCCTTGAACACTGAAGCTTTCTTT. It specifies CASSLRVWDRSLNTEAFF.

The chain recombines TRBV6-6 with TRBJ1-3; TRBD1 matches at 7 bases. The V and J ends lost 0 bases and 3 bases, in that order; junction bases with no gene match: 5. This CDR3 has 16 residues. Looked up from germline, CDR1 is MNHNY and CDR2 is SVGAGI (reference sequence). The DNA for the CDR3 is TGTGCCAGCAGTTACTCCGGACAGGCGGATGGAAACACCATATATTTT. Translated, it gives CASSYSGQADGNTIYF.

DNA for the CDR3: TGTGCCAGCAGACCGACTAGCGGGGCATCCGGGGAGCTGTTTTTT. Translated: CASRPTSGASGELFF. This chain connects TRBV2 to TRBJ2-2; 11 positions agree with TRBD2. There are 15 residues in the CDR3. V lost 6 bases and J lost 6; bases outside the gene matches: 6. Germline CDR1 and CDR2: SNHLY and FYNNEI.

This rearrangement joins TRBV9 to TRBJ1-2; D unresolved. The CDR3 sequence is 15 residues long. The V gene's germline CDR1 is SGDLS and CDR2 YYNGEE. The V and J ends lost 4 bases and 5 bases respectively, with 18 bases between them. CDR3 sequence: CASSSRSAGGYGYTF. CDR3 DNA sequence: TGTGCCAGCAGCTCCCGGTCAGCTGGAGGGTATGGCTACACCTTC.

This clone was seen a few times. For the CDR3, the DNA is TGTGCCATCAGTGAGCAAGGGCCGGCAGGGCAAAACACCGGGGAGCTGTTTTTT. Translating it yields CAISEQGPAGQNTGELFF. The chain is built from TRBV10-3 and TRBJ2-2, with D perhaps TRBD1 (5 bases). The CDR3 is made up of 18 amino acids. The germline CDR1 and CDR2 sequences are ENHRY and SYGVKD. The V end lost 2 bases, the J end lost 2 bases, and 18 bases lay between the germline ends.

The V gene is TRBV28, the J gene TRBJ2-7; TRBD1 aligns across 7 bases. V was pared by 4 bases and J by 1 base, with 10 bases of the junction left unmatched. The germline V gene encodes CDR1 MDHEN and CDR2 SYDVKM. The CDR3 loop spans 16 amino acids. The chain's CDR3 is CASSSWMGQSSYEQYF. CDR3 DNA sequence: TGTGCCAGCAGTTCCTGGATGGGACAGAGTTCCTACGAGCAGTACTTC.

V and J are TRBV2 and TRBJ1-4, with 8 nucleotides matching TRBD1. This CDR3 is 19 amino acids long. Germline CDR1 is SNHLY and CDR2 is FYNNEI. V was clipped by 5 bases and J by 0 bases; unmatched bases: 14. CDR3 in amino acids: CASSRDRRAPLATNEKLFF. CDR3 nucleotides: TGTGCCAGCAGTAGGGACAGGAGAGCCCCTTTAGCAACTAATGAAAAACTGTTTTTT.